These 8 T cell receptor beta chains were sequenced from one sample in a study of read filtering for tumor transcriptome and immune sequencing. The library was built from about 400 ng RNA with molecular barcoded adaptors for alpha/delta and beta/gamma chains. TCRdb used MiXCR to reprocess the reads, holding one entry per CDR3 protein. This table holds approximately 58,000 distinct CDR3 sequences, 9% to 15% found once. Sequencing was carried out using a population of CD138-negative cells sorted from bone marrow. The receptors originated from a donor at least 40 years old with multiple myeloma.

This clonotype was observed at least ten times. The rearrangement uses TRBV11-2 and TRBJ2-1, with D unresolved. Germline V gene data show CDR1 as SGHAT and CDR2 as FQNNGV. This CDR3 comprises 15 residues. Trimming stripped 5 bases from V and 0 bases from J, with 11 bases between. CDR3 DNA: TGTGCCAGCAGCAAACAGCGATCCTCCTACAATGAGCAGTTCTTC. This sequence encodes CASSKQRSSYNEQFF.

This clonotype has a count of ten or more. This sequence joins TRBV5-8 and TRBJ2-1, with D maybe TRBD2 (5 bases). The germline V gene encodes CDR1 SGHTS and CDR2 YDEGEE. V was clipped by 6 bases and J by 5 bases, with 18 bases between them. The CDR3 totals 15 residues. CDR3 bases: TGTGCCAGCACTTCATTTTCGGGAAGACACAATGAGCAGTTCTTC. It encodes CASTSFSGRHNEQFF.

Regarding this clonotype: Germline and junction disagree at one end, which may indicate a read error. The chain recombines TRBV7-9 with TRBJ2-5, with 7 positions matching TRBD1. The CDR3 contains 16 residues. CDR1 and CDR2 (germline): SEHNR, FQNEAQ (reference sequence). The CDR3 is CAGSANPLQGKETQYF. CDR3 DNA: TGTGCCGGCAGCGCCAACCCCCTACAGGGGAAAGAGACCCAGTACTTT.

Many counts were recorded for this clonotype. The chain is built from TRBV29-1 and TRBJ2-6, with 7 bases that match TRBD1. The V segment lost 6 bases and the J segment 1 base; nucleotides outside the gene matches: 12. CDR1 and CDR2 from the germline V gene are SQVTM and ANQGSEA. The CDR3 is made up of 17 amino acids. The CDR3 DNA sequence: TGCAGCGTGGGCCCGGGACAGTTACTTTCTGGGGCCAACGTCCTGACTTTC. Translation gives CSVGPGQLLSGANVLTF. The whole variable domain, filled in from reference TRBV29-1 and TRBJ2-6, reads SAVISQKPSRDICQRGTSLTIQCQVDSQVTMMFWYRQQPGQSLTLIATANQGSEATYESGFVIDKFPISRPNLTFSTLTVSNMSPEDSSIYLCSVGPGQLLSGANVLTFGAGSRLTVL.

At least ten counts were recorded for this clonotype. The chain links TRBV4-1 to TRBJ2-5; D gene unclear. Germline V lookup: CDR1 MGHRA, CDR2 YSYEKL. V was cut by 6 bases and J by 3 bases, with 17 bases left in between. The CDR3 loop spans 15 amino acids. CDR3 coding DNA: TGCGCCAGCAGAAGGCAATTGGCAGGAGAAGAGACCCAGTACTTC. Translation: CASRRQLAGEETQYF.

This clonotype was seen many times. The V and J genes are TRBV13 and TRBJ2-5; D tentatively reads TRBD1 or TRBD2 (5 bases each). Germline CDR1 reads PRHDT; CDR2 reads FYEKMQ (reference sequence). V was trimmed by 5 bases and J by 1 base, leaving 11 bases between them. This CDR3 is 14 amino acids long. Here the CDR3 reads CASSNSGTQETQYF. The CDR3, as DNA: TGTGCCAGCAGCAATTCCGGGACCCAAGAGACCCAGTACTTC.

This clonotype was observed once. A read error may explain this, as a much larger clone is one base away. V usage is TRBV30 and J usage is TRBJ2-7; 9 nucleotides agree with TRBD2. Looked up from germline, CDR1 is GTSNPN and CDR2 is SVGIG (reference sequence). The length of the CDR3 is 15 residues. Written as DNA, the CDR3 is TGTGCCTGGAGTGTACGACTAGCGGCCTCCTACGAGCTGTACTTC. This codes for CAWSVRLAASYELYF.

This clonotype has ten or more counts. This chain joins TRBV12-3 or TRBV12-4 and TRBJ2-2, with D possibly TRBD2 on 5 matching bases. V lost 2 bases and J lost 8, with 18 bases in between. The CDR3 runs 16 residues. CDR3: CASSLRGGGLYGELFF. CDR3 nucleotide sequence: TGTGCCAGCAGTTTAAGAGGAGGAGGCTTATATGGGGAGCTGTTTTTT.